This TCR beta chain appears in the sequencing data of a study of regulatory T cells in long-lasting Graves disease. Background on the study: For under 3 months, newly diagnosed Graves' patients had been taking antithyroid drugs. Study-level results: Less diverse TCR repertoires were seen in persistent Graves' patients than in newly diagnosed ones. Blood alone, not thyroid tissue, was studied.

Time point of the sample: newly diagnosed GD, antithyroid drugs for less than 3 months. Extracted RNA from PBMCs served as the source of the TCR library. According to the study, TCR beta libraries were built with iRepertoire HTBI primers and CDR3-region Arm-PCR. TCRdb reprocessed the multiplex PCR reads via MiXCR and lists one record per CDR3 protein. This table has 400,000 to 500,000 distinct CDR3 sequences, 15% appearing once. CDR3 length equals 15 residues. Germline V gene lookup returns CDR1 MDHEN and CDR2 SYDVKM. V gave up 5 bases and J gave up 2 bases; unmatched junction bases: 6. This clonotype showed up many times. Its specificity is not known. These same records also appear under a second study, on T cells in Graves' hyperthyroidism and ophthalmopathy. In that study: First-round RT-PCR of the TCR CDR3 relied on the HTBI primer set.

This TCR was sampled from a middle-aged woman with Graves disease. Source: peripheral blood mononuclear cells (PBMCs), taken at new diagnosis, from a patient treated with antithyroid drugs. This chain uses TRBV28 with TRBJ1-5, with TRBD1 matching 7 bases. The CDR3 DNA sequence: TGTGCCAGCAGTCGACAGGGAACCGGCAATCAGCCCCAGCATTTT. Translation gives CASSRQGTGNQPQHF.